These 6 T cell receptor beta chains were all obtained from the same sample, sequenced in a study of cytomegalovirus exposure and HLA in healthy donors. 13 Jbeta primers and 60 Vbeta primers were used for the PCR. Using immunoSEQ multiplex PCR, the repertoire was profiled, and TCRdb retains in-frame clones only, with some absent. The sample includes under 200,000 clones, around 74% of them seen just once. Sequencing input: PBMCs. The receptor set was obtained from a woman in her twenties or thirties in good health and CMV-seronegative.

CDR3 sequence: CASSLNAGSLEQYF. DNA of the CDR3: TGTGCCAGCAGCTTAAACGCAGGGTCGCTCGAGCAGTACTTC. The V gene is TRBV7-2, the J gene TRBJ2-7; perhaps TRBD1 as D (5 bases). CDR3 length equals 14 residues. The V gene lost 2 bases and the J gene lost 6 bases, with 14 bases spanning the gap. Germline CDR1 SGHTA, CDR2 FQGNSA.

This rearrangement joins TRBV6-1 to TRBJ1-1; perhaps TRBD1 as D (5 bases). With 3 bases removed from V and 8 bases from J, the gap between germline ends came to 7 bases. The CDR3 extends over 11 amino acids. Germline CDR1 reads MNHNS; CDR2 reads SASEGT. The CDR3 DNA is TGTGCCAGCAGTGATCGGGGGGAAGCTTTCTTT. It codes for CASSDRGEAFF.

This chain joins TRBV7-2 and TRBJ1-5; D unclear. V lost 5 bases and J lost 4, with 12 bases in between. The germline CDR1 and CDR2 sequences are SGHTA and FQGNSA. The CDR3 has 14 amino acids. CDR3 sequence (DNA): TGTGCCAGCAGCCAAGAGGCCCTGAATCAGCCCCAGCATTTT. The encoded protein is CASSQEALNQPQHF.

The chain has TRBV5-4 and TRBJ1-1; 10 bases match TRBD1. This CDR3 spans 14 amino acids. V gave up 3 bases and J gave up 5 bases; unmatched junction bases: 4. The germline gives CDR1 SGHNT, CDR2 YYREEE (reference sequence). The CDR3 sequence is CASSWGQGRTEAFF. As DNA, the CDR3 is TGTGCCAGCAGCTGGGGACAGGGGCGAACTGAAGCTTTCTTT.

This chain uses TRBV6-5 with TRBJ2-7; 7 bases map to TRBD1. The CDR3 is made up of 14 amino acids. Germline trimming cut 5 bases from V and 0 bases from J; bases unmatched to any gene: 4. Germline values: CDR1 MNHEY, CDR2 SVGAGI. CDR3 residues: CASSPRTGSYEQYF. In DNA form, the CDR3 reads TGTGCCAGCAGTCCCCGGACAGGCTCCTACGAGCAGTACTTC.

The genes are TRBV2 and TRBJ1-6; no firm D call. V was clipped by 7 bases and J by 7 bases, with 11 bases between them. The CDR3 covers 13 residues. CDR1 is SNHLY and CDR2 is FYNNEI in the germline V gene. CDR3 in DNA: TGTGCCAGCACCGGGTTCCCGAATTCACCCCTCCACTTT. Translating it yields CASTGFPNSPLHF.